This TCR beta chain stems from a study of cytomegalovirus exposure and HLA in healthy donors. Study outcomes and limitations: A later analysis revealed that TCR association rates differed between HLA loci, peaking at DRB1 and bottoming out at HLA-C. Cytomegalovirus-associated status was assigned to some 160 TCR beta chains. Despite most TCR sequences being rare, some public TCRs occurred in many donors.

The CDR3 contains 16 residues. The junction had 8 bases not matched to a gene; V was cut back by 0 bases and J by 4 bases. The germline CDR1 and CDR2 sequences are SGHRS and YFSETQ. Amplification used 60 Vbeta primers and 13 Jbeta primers. Generated by immunoSEQ multiplex PCR, the TCRdb table keeps only in-frame clones and is missing some. The sample lists about 230,000 clones; more than 70% were seen once. This clone has just a few counts. No antigen is known for it. The chain has TRBV5-1 and TRBJ1-1, with TRBD1 matching 8 bases. The sequenced sample was PBMCs. The receptor's source is a boy under 18 in good health and CMV-seronegative. CDR3 in DNA: TGCGCCAGCAGCTTGGCCCCGACAGGGGAGGTCACTGAAGCTTTCTTT. This encodes CASSLAPTGEVTEAFF.